The 18 T cell receptor beta chains listed next were all sequenced from one sample in a study of graft-versus-host responses after intestinal transplantation. Sequencing used immunoSEQ multiplex PCR; TCRdb keeps in-frame clones, though not all of them. The sample yields some 31,000 clones, about 92% seen once. This sample comprised PBMCs, obtained roughly 68 days after intestinal transplant. The receptor set was obtained from a human patient who received an intestinal transplant, so some T cells may come from the graft donor.

V usage is TRBV9 and J usage is TRBJ1-1; D remains unclear. Germline lookup yields CDR1 SGDLS and CDR2 YYNGEE. This CDR3 is 15 amino acids long. V shed 0 bases and J shed 10 bases, with 19 bases lying between them. The CDR3 DNA reads as TGTGCCAGCAGCGTAGGTATGTATATGAACTGGGGAGCTTTCTTT. The encoded protein is CASSVGMYMNWGAFF.

This clone appeared a few times. This chain joins TRBV7-9 and TRBJ2-7, with 7 bases matching TRBD1. With V trimmed by 4 bases and J by 5 bases, 5 bases remained unmatched. This CDR3 has 13 amino acids. Germline-derived CDR1 and CDR2 are SEHNR and FQNEAQ (reference sequence). CDR3 protein: CASSSGQSHEQYF. CDR3 in DNA: TGTGCCAGCAGCTCGGGACAGTCCCACGAGCAGTACTTC.

The J gene is TRBJ2-5, the V gene TRBV7-9; D assignment may be TRBD1 or TRBD2 (5 bases each). Per the germline V gene, CDR1 is SEHNR and CDR2 is FQNEAQ (reference sequence). V was shortened by 5 bases and J by 2 bases, with 15 bases between the two germline ends. CDR3 length equals 15 residues. The CDR3 spells CASSPRQGRQETQYF. The CDR3 nucleotides read TGTGCCAGCAGCCCCCGGCAGGGACGGCAAGAGACCCAGTACTTC.

The chain carries TRBV29-1 and TRBJ2-7; D remains ambiguous. V lost 3 bases to trimming and J lost 0 bases, with 6 bases between them. The CDR3 is 12 amino acids. The germline CDR1 and CDR2 sequences are SQVTM and ANQGSEA. CDR3 sequence reads: CSVEANSYEQYF. The CDR3 DNA reads TGCAGCGTTGAGGCTAACTCCTACGAGCAGTACTTC.

V gene TRBV7-9 combines with J gene TRBJ2-1; TRBD2 matches 9 bases. Germline V CDR1 and CDR2: SEHNR, FQNEAQ (reference sequence). The CDR3 totals 16 residues. The V segment lost 4 bases and the J segment 8 bases; nucleotides outside the gene matches: 12. The CDR3 DNA reads TGTGCCAGCAGCTCCCCAGCGGGGGGATTGGGCGATGAGCAGTTCTTC. This translates into CASSSPAGGLGDEQFF.

J is TRBJ1-5 and V is TRBV6-5, with D unclear. The CDR3 is made up of 16 amino acids. Germline V gene lookup returns CDR1 MNHEY and CDR2 SVGAGI. V was pared by 2 bases and J by 2 bases, with 13 bases between. CDR3 sequence reads: CASSYGPLLGNQPQHF. The CDR3 bases are TGTGCCAGCAGTTACGGACCCCTACTAGGCAATCAGCCCCAGCATTTT.

This CDR3 reads CASSEVADSGGYTF. The DNA for the CDR3 is TGTGCCAGCAGTGAAGTGGCAGACAGTGGTGGCTACACCTTC. The V and J genes are TRBV6-1 and TRBJ1-2; D possibly corresponds to TRBD1 (5 bases). This CDR3 is built from 14 residues. Germline V gene sequence: CDR1 MNHNS, CDR2 SASEGT. V shed 1 base and J shed 7 bases, with 13 bases lying between them.

The gene calls are TRBV7-6 and TRBJ2-1, with 9 bases identical to TRBD2. V dropped 4 bases and J dropped 4; count of bases not matched to a gene: 8. Per germline, CDR1 SGHVS and CDR2 FNYEAQ. There are 16 residues in the CDR3. CDR3 coding DNA: TGTGCCAGCAGCTCGTACGGACTAGCGCCTTACAATGAGCAGTTCTTC. Translating gives CASSSYGLAPYNEQFF.

The chain combines TRBV7-9 with TRBJ2-2; D gene unclear. V was clipped by 1 base and J by 6 bases, with 9 bases between them. The CDR3 extends over 14 amino acids. Germline lookup yields CDR1 SEHNR and CDR2 FQNEAQ (reference sequence). The CDR3 loop reads CASSLGATAGELFF. As DNA, the CDR3 is TGTGCCAGCAGCTTAGGTGCCACGGCCGGGGAGCTGTTTTTT.

DNA of the CDR3: TGCGCCAGCAGCGAATTAACGACAGATAACACTGAAGCTTTCTTT. As protein: CASSELTTDNTEAFF. This rearrangement joins TRBV5-1 to TRBJ1-1; D is possibly TRBD1 (5 bases). The V gene lost 4 bases and the J gene lost 2 bases, with 15 bases spanning the gap. This CDR3 spans 15 amino acids. Germline assignment: CDR1 SGHRS and CDR2 YFSETQ.

With regard to this clone: The same CDR3 arises from other DNA sequences in this sample as well. V usage is TRBV28 and J usage is TRBJ2-1; D possibly corresponds to TRBD2 (6 bases). Per germline, CDR1 MDHEN and CDR2 SYDVKM. Trimming took 6 bases from V and 8 from J, leaving 20 bases between them. CDR3 length: 15 amino acids. CDR3 nucleotides: TGTGCCAGCAGAAAGCGGGTCGCACGGTTTCATGAGCAGTTCTTC. It specifies CASRKRVARFHEQFF. The full variable domain, with the rest looked up from reference TRBV28 and TRBJ2-1, is DVKVTQSSRYLVKRTGEKVFLECVQDMDHENMFWYRQDPGLGLRLIYFSYDVKMKEKGDIPEGYSVSREKKERFSLILESASTNQTSMYLCASRKRVARFHEQFFGPGTRLTVL.

The gene calls are TRBV27 and TRBJ1-6; no firm D call. Per the germline V gene, CDR1 is MNHEY and CDR2 is SMNVEV (reference sequence). Trimming took off 6 bases at V and 1 base at J, with 7 bases between the two ends. CDR3 size: 14 residues. CDR3 sequence reads: CASRKMSYNSPLHF. CDR3 DNA: TGTGCCAGCAGAAAGATGTCCTATAATTCACCCCTCCACTTT.

The chain employs TRBV4-1 and TRBJ2-1; D call uncertain. The germline V and J ends were trimmed by 3 bases and 10 bases, with 19 bases remaining between them. The CDR3 has 15 amino acids. Per the germline V gene, CDR1 is MGHRA and CDR2 is YSYEKL. CDR3 bases: TGCGCCAGCAGCCAGATACCTCTACAGATTTCCGAGCAGTTCTTC. This translates into CASSQIPLQISEQFF.

The chain uses TRBV4-3 and TRBJ2-5; possible D gene TRBD1, 6 bases. The better agreement between TRBJ2-7 and the DNA end casts doubt on the J call. The CDR3 covers 15 residues. Germline V gives CDR1 LGHNA, CDR2 YSLEER. CDR3: CASSQEEQGLDEQYF. In nucleotides, the CDR3 is TGCGCCAGCAGCCAAGAGGAGCAGGGGCTGGACGAGCAGTACTTC.

This chain connects TRBV7-9 to TRBJ2-1, with D tentatively TRBD2 (5 bases). Between the trimmed V and J ends, which lost 3 bases and 5 bases, there was a span of 11 bases. CDR1 is SEHNR, CDR2 FQNEAQ, per germline (reference sequence). The CDR3 is 14 amino acids. CDR3 nucleotide sequence: TGTGCCAGCAGCTTTGGATATAGCGACAATGAGCAGTTCTTC. Amino acid sequence: CASSFGYSDNEQFF. Complete variable domain (other parts from reference TRBV7-9 and TRBJ2-1): DTGVSQNPRHKITKRGQNVTFRCDPISEHNRLYWYRQTLGQGPEFLTYFQNEAQLEKSRLLSDRFSAERPKGSFSTLEIQRTEQGDSAMYLCASSFGYSDNEQFFGPGTRLTVL.

This chain links TRBV6-5 with TRBJ1-3; tentative D call: TRBD1 (5 bases). CDR1 MNHEY and CDR2 SVGAGI come from the germline V gene. The V gene lost 4 bases and the J gene lost 2 bases, with 9 bases spanning the gap. The CDR3 has 14 residues. CDR3 DNA sequence: TGTGCCAGCAGTTCCGGGACGGCTGGAAACACCATATATTTT. Translation gives CASSSGTAGNTIYF.

The V call is TRBV5-5, the J call TRBJ1-3, with a possible D match to TRBD1 (5 bases). Germline lookup yields CDR1 SGHKS and CDR2 YYEKEE (reference sequence). Trimming took off 1 base at V and 1 base at J, with 9 bases between the two ends. The CDR3 length is 15 residues. As DNA, the CDR3 is TGTGCCAGCAGCTTGTGGGACGGTTCTGGAAACACCATATATTTT. This gives the protein CASSLWDGSGNTIYF.

The chain has TRBV5-4 and TRBJ1-1; TRBD1 is a possible D gene (6 bases). CDR1 is SGHNT, CDR2 YYREEE, per germline (reference sequence). V was pared by 5 bases and J by 6 bases, with 20 bases between. The CDR3 runs to 15 residues. DNA of the CDR3: TGTGCCAGCAGAAAGCTTGCTGGGGGGCGGGCTGAAGCTTTCTTT. Protein sequence: CASRKLAGGRAEAFF.